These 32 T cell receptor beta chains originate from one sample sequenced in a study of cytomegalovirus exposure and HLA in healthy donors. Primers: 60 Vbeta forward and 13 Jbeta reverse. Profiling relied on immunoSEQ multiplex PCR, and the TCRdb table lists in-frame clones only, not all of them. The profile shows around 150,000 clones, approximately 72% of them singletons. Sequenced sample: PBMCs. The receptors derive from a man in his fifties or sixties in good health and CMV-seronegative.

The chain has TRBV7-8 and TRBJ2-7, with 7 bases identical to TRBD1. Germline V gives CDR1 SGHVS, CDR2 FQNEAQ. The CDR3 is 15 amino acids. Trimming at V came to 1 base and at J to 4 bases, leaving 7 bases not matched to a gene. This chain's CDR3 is CASSLETGALYEQYF. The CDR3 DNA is TGTGCCAGCAGCTTAGAAACAGGGGCCTTATACGAGCAGTACTTC.

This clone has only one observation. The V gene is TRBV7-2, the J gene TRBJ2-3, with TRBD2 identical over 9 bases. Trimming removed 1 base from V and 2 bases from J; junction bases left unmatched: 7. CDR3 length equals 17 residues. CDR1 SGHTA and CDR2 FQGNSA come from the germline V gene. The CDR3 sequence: CASSLGRRGGVTDTQYF. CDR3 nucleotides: TGTGCCAGCAGCTTAGGGAGGCGGGGGGGCGTCACAGATACGCAGTATTTT.

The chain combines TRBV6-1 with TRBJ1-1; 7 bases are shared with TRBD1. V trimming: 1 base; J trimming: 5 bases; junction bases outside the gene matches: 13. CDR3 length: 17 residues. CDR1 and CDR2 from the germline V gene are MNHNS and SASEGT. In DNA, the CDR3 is TGTGCCAGCAGTGAAGAACGGTCGACAGGGAGGAGGACTGAAGCTTTCTTT. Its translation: CASSEERSTGRRTEAFF.

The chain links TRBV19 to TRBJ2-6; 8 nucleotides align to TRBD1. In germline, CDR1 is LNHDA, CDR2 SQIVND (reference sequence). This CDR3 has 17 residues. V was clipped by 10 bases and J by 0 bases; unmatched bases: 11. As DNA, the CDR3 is TGTGCCACCCGACAGGGGCCTATGAGCTCTGGGGCCAACGTCCTGACTTTC. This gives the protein CATRQGPMSSGANVLTF. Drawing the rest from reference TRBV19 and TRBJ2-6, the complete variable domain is DGGITQSPKYLFRKEGQNVTLSCEQNLNHDAMYWYRQDPGQGLRLIYYSQIVNDFQKGDIAEGYSVSREKKESFPLTVTSAQKNPTAFYLCATRQGPMSSGANVLTFGAGSRLTVL.

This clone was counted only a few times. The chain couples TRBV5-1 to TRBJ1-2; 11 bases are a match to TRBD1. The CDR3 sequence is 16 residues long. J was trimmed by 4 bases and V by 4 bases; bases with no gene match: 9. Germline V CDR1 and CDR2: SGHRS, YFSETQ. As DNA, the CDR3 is TGCGCCAGCAGCCTGGACGTGGGACAGGGGGGCTATGGCTACACCTTC. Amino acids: CASSLDVGQGGYGYTF.

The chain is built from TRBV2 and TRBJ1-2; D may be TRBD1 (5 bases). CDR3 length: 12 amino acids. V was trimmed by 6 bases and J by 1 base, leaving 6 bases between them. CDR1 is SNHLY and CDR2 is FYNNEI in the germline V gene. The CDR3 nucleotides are TGTGCCAGCAGAGACAGTAACTATGGCTACACCTTC. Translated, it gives CASRDSNYGYTF.

In DNA, the CDR3 is TGTGCCAGCGGACTAGCGGGGGCCTCCTACAATGAGCAGTTCTTC. Protein: CASGLAGASYNEQFF. This chain connects TRBV2 to TRBJ2-1; 13 nucleotides line up with TRBD2. The germline V gene encodes CDR1 SNHLY and CDR2 FYNNEI. Trimming removed 8 bases from V and 0 bases from J; junction bases left unmatched: 1. The CDR3 is 15 amino acids.

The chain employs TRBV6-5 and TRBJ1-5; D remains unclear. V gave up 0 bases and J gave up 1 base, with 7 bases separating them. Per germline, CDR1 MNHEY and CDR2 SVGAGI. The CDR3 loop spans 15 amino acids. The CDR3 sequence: CASSYSIRSNQPQHF. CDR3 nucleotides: TGTGCCAGCAGTTACTCGATCAGGAGCAATCAGCCCCAGCATTTT.

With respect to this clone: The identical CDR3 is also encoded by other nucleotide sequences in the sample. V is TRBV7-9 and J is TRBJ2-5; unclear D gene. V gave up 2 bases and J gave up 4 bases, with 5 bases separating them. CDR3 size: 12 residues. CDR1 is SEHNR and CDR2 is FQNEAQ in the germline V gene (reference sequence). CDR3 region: CASSLSGETQYF. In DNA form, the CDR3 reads TGTGCCAGCAGCTTATCGGGAGAGACCCAGTACTTC.

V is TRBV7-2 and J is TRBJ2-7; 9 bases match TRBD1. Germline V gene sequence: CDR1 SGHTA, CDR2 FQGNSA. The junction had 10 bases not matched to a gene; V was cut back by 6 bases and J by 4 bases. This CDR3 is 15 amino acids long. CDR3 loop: CASSSLGTGSYEQYF. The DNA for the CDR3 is TGTGCCAGCAGTTCACTGGGGACAGGGTCTTACGAGCAGTACTTC.

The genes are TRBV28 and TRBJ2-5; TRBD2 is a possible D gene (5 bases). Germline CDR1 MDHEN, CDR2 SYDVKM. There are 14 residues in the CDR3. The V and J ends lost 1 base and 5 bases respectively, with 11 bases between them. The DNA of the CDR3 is TGTGCCAGCAGTTTATTACGGAGGAAGGAGACCCAGTACTTC. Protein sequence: CASSLLRRKETQYF. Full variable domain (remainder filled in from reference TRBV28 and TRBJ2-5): DVKVTQSSRYLVKRTGEKVFLECVQDMDHENMFWYRQDPGLGLRLIYFSYDVKMKEKGDIPEGYSVSREKKERFSLILESASTNQTSMYLCASSLLRRKETQYFGPGTRLLVL.

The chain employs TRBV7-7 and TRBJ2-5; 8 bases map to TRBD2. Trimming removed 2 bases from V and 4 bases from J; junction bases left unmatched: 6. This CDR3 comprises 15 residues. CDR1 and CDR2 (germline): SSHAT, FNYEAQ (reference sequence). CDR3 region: CASSLNSGTGETQYF. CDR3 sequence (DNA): TGTGCCAGCAGCTTAAATAGCGGGACTGGAGAGACCCAGTACTTC.

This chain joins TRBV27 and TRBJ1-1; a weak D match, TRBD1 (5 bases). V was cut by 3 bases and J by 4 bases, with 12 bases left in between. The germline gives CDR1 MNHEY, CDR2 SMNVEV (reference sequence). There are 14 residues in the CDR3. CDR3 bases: TGTGCCAGCAGTTTTAGGAGGGGTGGCACTGAAGCTTTCTTT. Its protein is CASSFRRGGTEAFF.

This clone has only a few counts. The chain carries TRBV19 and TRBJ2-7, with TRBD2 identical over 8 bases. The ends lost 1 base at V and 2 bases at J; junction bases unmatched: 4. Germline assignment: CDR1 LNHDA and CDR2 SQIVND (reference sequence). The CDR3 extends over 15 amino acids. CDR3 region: CASSIGSGDTYEQYF. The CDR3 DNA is TGTGCCAGTAGTATAGGTAGCGGGGATACCTACGAGCAGTACTTC.

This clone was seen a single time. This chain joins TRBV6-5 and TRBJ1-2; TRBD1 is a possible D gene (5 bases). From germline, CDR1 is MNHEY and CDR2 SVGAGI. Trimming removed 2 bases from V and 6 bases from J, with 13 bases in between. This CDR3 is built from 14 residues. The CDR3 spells CASSYIPSGDGYTF. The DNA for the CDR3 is TGTGCCAGCAGTTACATCCCTTCGGGGGATGGCTACACCTTC.

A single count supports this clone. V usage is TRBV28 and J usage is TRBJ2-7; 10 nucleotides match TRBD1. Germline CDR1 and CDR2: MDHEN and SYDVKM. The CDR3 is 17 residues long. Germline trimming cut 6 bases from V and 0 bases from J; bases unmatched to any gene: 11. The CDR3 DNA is TGTGCCAGCAGACCGGGACAGGGGATCTCCCCCTCCTACGAGCAGTACTTC. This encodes CASRPGQGISPSYEQYF.

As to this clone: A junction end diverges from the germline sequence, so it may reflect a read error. The CDR3 region is CASGLETAINYGYTF. The CDR3 DNA sequence: TGTGCCAGCGGCTTAGAGACAGCTATTAACTATGGCTACACCTTC. The chain couples TRBV7-9 to TRBJ1-2; D possibly corresponds to TRBD1 (5 bases). The CDR3 extends over 15 amino acids. Per germline, CDR1 SEHNR and CDR2 FQNEAQ (reference sequence).

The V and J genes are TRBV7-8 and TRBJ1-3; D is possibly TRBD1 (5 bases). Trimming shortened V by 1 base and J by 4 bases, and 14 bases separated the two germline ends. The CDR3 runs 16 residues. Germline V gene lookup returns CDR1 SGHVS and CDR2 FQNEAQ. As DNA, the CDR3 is TGTGCCAGCAGCTTAGGGACACTTTCCCCGGGAAACACCATATATTTT. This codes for CASSLGTLSPGNTIYF.

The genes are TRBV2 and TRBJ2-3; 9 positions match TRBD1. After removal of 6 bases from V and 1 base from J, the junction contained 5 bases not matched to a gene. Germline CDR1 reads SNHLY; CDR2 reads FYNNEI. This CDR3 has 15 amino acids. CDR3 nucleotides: TGTGCCAGCAGAATGGGACAGGGAGGCACAGATACGCAGTATTTT. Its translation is CASRMGQGGTDTQYF.

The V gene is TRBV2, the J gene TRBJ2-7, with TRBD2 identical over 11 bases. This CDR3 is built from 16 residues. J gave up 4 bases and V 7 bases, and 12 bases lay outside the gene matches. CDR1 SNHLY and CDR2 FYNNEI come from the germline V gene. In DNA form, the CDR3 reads TGTGCCAGCAACCTCTCGGCGGGACTAGCGGATTACGAGCAGTACTTC. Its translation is CASNLSAGLADYEQYF.

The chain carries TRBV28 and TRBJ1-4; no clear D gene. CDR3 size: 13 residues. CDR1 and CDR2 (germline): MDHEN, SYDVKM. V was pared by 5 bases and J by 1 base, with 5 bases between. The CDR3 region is CASSTGTNEKLFF. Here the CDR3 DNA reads TGTGCCAGCAGTACGGGAACTAATGAAAAACTGTTTTTT.

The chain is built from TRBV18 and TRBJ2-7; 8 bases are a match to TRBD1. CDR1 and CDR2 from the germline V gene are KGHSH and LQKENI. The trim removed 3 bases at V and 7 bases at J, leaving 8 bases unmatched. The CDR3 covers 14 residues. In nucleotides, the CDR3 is TGTGCCAGCTCACCCGGACAGGGAGTGGGGGAGCAGTACTTC. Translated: CASSPGQGVGEQYF.

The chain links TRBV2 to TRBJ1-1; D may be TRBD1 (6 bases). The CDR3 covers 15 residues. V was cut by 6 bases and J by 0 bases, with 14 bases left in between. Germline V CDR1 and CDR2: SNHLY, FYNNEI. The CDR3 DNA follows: TGTGCCAGCAGCCCTGGACAGCCCATGAACACTGAAGCTTTCTTT. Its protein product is CASSPGQPMNTEAFF.

This CDR3 is CASSSGQGYSDTQYF. The CDR3 DNA reads as TGTGCCAGCAGCTCCGGACAGGGCTACTCAGATACGCAGTATTTT. This chain uses TRBV7-3 with TRBJ2-3, with TRBD1 identical over 8 bases. Trimming removed 4 bases from V and 4 bases from J; junction bases left unmatched: 7. This CDR3 has 15 residues. Per germline, CDR1 SGHTA and CDR2 FQGTGA.

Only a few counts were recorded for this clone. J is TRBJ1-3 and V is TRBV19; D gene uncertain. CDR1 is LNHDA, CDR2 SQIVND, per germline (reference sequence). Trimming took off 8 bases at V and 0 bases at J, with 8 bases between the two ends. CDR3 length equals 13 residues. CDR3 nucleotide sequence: TGTGCCAGTTTTAGCTTCTCTGGAAACACCATATATTTT. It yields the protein CASFSFSGNTIYF.

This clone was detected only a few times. CDR3 coding DNA: TGTGCCAGCAGTGAGAGAGCGTTGAACACTGAAGCTTTCTTT. Protein sequence: CASSERALNTEAFF. The gene calls are TRBV2 and TRBJ1-1, with D unresolved. Germline CDR1 is SNHLY and CDR2 is FYNNEI. The V end was cut by 3 bases, the J end by 0 bases, with 8 bases between. The CDR3 length is 14 residues.

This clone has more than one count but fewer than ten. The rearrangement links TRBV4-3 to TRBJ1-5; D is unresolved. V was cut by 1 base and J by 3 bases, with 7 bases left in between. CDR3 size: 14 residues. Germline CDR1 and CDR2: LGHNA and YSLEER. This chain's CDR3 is CASSQATHNQPQHF. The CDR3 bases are TGCGCCAGCAGCCAAGCGACACACAATCAGCCCCAGCATTTT.

CDR3 DNA: TGTGCCAGCAGTTCCAGCTATCGGGACAGGGGTGTTGGGAGCTATGGCTACACCTTC. This sequence encodes CASSSSYRDRGVGSYGYTF. V gene TRBV27 combines with J gene TRBJ1-2, with 10 bases fitting TRBD1. Germline trimming cut 4 bases from V and 4 bases from J; bases unmatched to any gene: 18. The CDR3 totals 19 residues. Looked up from germline, CDR1 is MNHEY and CDR2 is SMNVEV (reference sequence).

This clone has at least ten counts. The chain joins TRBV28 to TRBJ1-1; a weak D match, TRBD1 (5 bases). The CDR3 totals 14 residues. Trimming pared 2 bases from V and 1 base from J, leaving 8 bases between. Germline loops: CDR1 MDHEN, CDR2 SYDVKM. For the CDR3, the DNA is TGTGCCAGCAGTTTAGAACAGGAGAACACTGAAGCTTTCTTT. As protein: CASSLEQENTEAFF. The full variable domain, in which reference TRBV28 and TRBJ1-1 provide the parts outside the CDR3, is DVKVTQSSRYLVKRTGEKVFLECVQDMDHENMFWYRQDPGLGLRLIYFSYDVKMKEKGDIPEGYSVSREKKERFSLILESASTNQTSMYLCASSLEQENTEAFFGQGTRLTVV.

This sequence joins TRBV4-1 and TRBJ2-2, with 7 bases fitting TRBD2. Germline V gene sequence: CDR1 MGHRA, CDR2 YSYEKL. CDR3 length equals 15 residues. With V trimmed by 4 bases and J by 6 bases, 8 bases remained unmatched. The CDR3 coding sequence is TGCGCCAGCAGCCCGACGGGGGGTGTGTCCGGGGAGCTGTTTTTT. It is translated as CASSPTGGVSGELFF.

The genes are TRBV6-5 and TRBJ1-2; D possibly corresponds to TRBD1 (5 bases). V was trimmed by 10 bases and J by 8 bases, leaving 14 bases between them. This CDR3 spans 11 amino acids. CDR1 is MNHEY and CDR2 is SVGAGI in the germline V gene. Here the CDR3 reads CATSGGVGYTF. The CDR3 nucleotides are TGTGCCACATCGGGAGGGGTCGGCTACACCTTC.

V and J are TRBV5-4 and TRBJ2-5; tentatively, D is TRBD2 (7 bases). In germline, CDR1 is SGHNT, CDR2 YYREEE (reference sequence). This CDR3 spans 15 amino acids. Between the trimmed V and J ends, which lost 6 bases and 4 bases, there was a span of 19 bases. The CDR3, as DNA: TGTGCCAGCACCCTGGGGGCGAGGGGGGGAGAGACCCAGTACTTC. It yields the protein CASTLGARGGETQYF.